This TCR beta chain was recorded in a study of cytomegalovirus exposure and HLA in healthy donors. Study outcomes and limitations: TCR beta V- and J-gene trimming was later associated with a missense DCLRE1C variant.

As regards this clone: Antigen: not known.

The length of the CDR3 is 22 residues. The ends lost 8 bases at V and 0 bases at J; junction bases unmatched: 25. Per germline, CDR1 ENHRY and CDR2 SYGVKD. PCR primers comprised 60 Vbeta and 13 Jbeta primers. Assay: immunoSEQ multiplex PCR; the TCRdb copy retains only in-frame clones and omits some. Among around 140,000 clones listed, approximately 80% were seen once. The source material was PBMCs. This chain uses TRBV10-3 with TRBJ2-6; 7 bases agree with TRBD1. The source of this sequence is a middle-aged woman in good health and CMV-seronegative. The CDR3 region has the DNA TGTGCCATCCCCGGAAAGTTAAGCAGTGGGGGACAGACGAGCTCTGGGGCCAACGTCCTGACTTTC. It yields the protein CAIPGKLSSGGQTSSGANVLTF.